Following are 27 T cell receptor beta chains from one sample sequenced in a study of cytomegalovirus exposure and HLA in healthy donors. Vbeta (60) and Jbeta (13) primers were used in the PCR. Only in-frame clones appear in the TCRdb table, and some are missing; sequencing was by immunoSEQ multiplex PCR. The sample consists of over 200,000 clones, approximately 90% of them appearing once. The sample consisted of PBMCs. The receptors derive from a woman aged 18 to 35 in good health and CMV-seronegative.

The chain couples TRBV4-2 to TRBJ2-5; a possible D gene is TRBD1 (6 bases). The J call may be incorrect, as the DNA end agrees better with TRBJ2-7. The CDR3 sequence is 14 residues long. Looked up from germline, CDR1 is LGHNA and CDR2 is YNFKEQ. CDR3 sequence: CASSQDQGTYEQYF. The CDR3 nucleotides are TGTGCCAGCAGCCAAGACCAGGGGACCTACGAGCAGTACTTC.

Details on this clone: One junction end does not reproduce the germline sequence, and a read error may be involved. The CDR3 DNA sequence: TGTGCCAGCAGCTTGGGTACAGGGGTGGTGAACACTGGAGCTTTCTTT. This codes for CASSLGTGVVNTGAFF. The chain recombines TRBV5-6 with TRBJ1-1, with 7 bases that match TRBD1. The CDR3 length is 16 residues. Germline V gene sequence: CDR1 SGHDT, CDR2 YYEEEE.

Only one count was recorded for this clone. V usage is TRBV6-5 and J usage is TRBJ2-7; the D gene is possibly TRBD2 (6 bases). Germline CDR1 MNHEY, CDR2 SVGAGI. Trimming cost V 5 bases and J 3 bases, with 17 bases left between them. The CDR3 contains 15 residues. The CDR3 nucleotides are TGTGCCAGCAGTACCGGGGGTTCCGGGAACTACGAGCAGTACTTC. Its protein product is CASSTGGSGNYEQYF.

V is TRBV7-6 and J is TRBJ2-7, with 12 bases fitting TRBD1. The CDR3 runs to 18 residues. Germline CDR1 is SGHVS and CDR2 is FNYEAQ. With 5 bases clipped from V and 2 bases from J, the junction kept 13 bases outside the gene matches. CDR3 nucleotides: TGTGCCAGCAGCATGGGACAGGGGGCGGGCGGAACCCCCTACGAGCAGTACTTC. It specifies CASSMGQGAGGTPYEQYF.

Remarks on this clone: Other DNA sequences in this sample translate to the same CDR3. The chain is built from TRBV7-9 and TRBJ2-3; possible D gene TRBD2, 6 bases. V was pared by 4 bases and J by 0 bases, with 20 bases between. Germline V gene data show CDR1 as SEHNR and CDR2 as FQNEAQ (reference sequence). The CDR3 loop spans 18 amino acids. The chain's CDR3 is CASSSLRAGRISTDTQYF. The CDR3 bases are TGTGCCAGCAGCTCACTTAGGGCGGGACGGATTAGCACAGATACGCAGTATTTT.

This clone was observed once. The chain couples TRBV7-2 to TRBJ1-6; the D is unclear. Germline V gene lookup returns CDR1 SGHTA and CDR2 FQGNSA. This CDR3 has 14 amino acids. V dropped 8 bases and J dropped 0 bases, with 8 bases sitting between them. CDR3 protein: CASLSGSYNSPLHF. The CDR3 region has the DNA TGTGCCAGCCTCTCGGGCTCCTATAATTCACCCCTCCACTTT.

This sequence joins TRBV27 and TRBJ2-3, with D tentatively TRBD1 (6 bases). The ends were cut back, 6 bases at V and 0 bases at J, with 10 bases in the middle. Germline CDR1 MNHEY, CDR2 SMNVEV (reference sequence). The CDR3 is 14 amino acids. CDR3 in amino acids: CASRAGESTDTQYF. CDR3 bases: TGTGCCAGCAGGGCAGGGGAAAGCACAGATACGCAGTATTTT.

The chain recombines TRBV7-5 with TRBJ2-3; TRBD2 was called by the table and not checked on the DNA. TRBV7-5 is a known pseudogene. This CDR3 is 13 amino acids long. As DNA, the CDR3 is TGTGTCAGAAGCTTTTTCGGAGGAGATACGCAGTATTTT. Amino acids: CVRSFFGGDTQYF.

This chain links TRBV6-6 with TRBJ1-2; a possible D gene is TRBD1 (6 bases). Trimming shortened V by 10 bases and J by 7 bases, and 28 bases separated the two germline ends. Germline V lookup: CDR1 MNHNY, CDR2 SVGAGI (reference sequence). This CDR3 has 16 residues. CDR3 region: CAIQNGQYRRTSGYTF. The CDR3 nucleotides read TGTGCCATCCAAAATGGACAGTACCGTCGTACCAGTGGCTACACCTTC.

V and J are TRBV7-8 and TRBJ1-3, with D possibly being TRBD1 (6 bases). Germline loops: CDR1 SGHVS, CDR2 FQNEAQ. There are 21 residues in the CDR3. V lost 2 bases to trimming and J lost 3 bases, with 29 bases between them. The CDR3, as DNA: TGTGCCAGCAGCTTACCAGTAGGCCCTCCCGGACAGTTTAAGTTTGGAAACACCATATATTTT. Amino acids: CASSLPVGPPGQFKFGNTIYF. The whole variable domain, remainder taken from reference TRBV7-8 and TRBJ1-3, is GAGVSQSPRYKVAKRGQDVALRCDPISGHVSLFWYQQALGQGPEFLTYFQNEAQLDKSGLPSDRFFAERPEGSVSTLKIQRTQQEDSAVYLCASSLPVGPPGQFKFGNTIYFGEGSWLTVV.

This chain links TRBV2 with TRBJ1-2, with TRBD1 matching over 7 bases. This CDR3 spans 13 amino acids. Germline lookup yields CDR1 SNHLY and CDR2 FYNNEI. Trimming at V came to 6 bases and at J to 8 bases, leaving 9 bases not matched to a gene. The CDR3 DNA is TGTGCCAGCAGCCTTGACAGGGACTCGGGCTACACCTTC. Residues: CASSLDRDSGYTF.

The chain employs TRBV28 and TRBJ2-7, with D perhaps matching TRBD2 (6 bases). Per the germline V gene, CDR1 is MDHEN and CDR2 is SYDVKM. The ends were cut back, 6 bases at V and 3 bases at J, with 18 bases in the middle. The CDR3 contains 15 residues. CDR3 in DNA: TGTGCCAGCAGCTATCACGGGACTGATCACTACGAGCAGTACTTC. It specifies CASSYHGTDHYEQYF.

In its sample, this clone was seen a few times. The CDR3 protein is CASSQEQWETQYF. For the CDR3, the DNA is TGCGCCAGCAGCCAAGAACAGTGGGAGACCCAGTACTTC. The chain recombines TRBV4-3 with TRBJ2-5; D is uncertain. Deletions cut 0 bases from V and 5 bases from J, with 7 bases between. Germline V gene sequence: CDR1 LGHNA, CDR2 YSLEER. The CDR3 has 13 residues.

The rearrangement links TRBV5-1 to TRBJ1-1; weak D call: TRBD1 (5 bases). The CDR3 totals 14 residues. From germline, CDR1 is SGHRS and CDR2 YFSETQ. The V end was cut by 7 bases, the J end by 3 bases, with 16 bases between. CDR3 DNA: TGCGCCAGCGGAAACAGGTTTTTGGACACTGAAGCTTTCTTT. This translates into CASGNRFLDTEAFF.

The chain has TRBV27 and TRBJ2-7, with D perhaps TRBD1 (7 bases). Germline V gives CDR1 MNHEY, CDR2 SMNVEV (reference sequence). The CDR3 is 14 amino acids. V was trimmed by 2 bases and J by 4 bases, leaving 12 bases between them. CDR3 in DNA: TGTGCCAGCAGTTTAACGCCAGGGGGGTACGAGCAGTACTTC. Translation gives CASSLTPGGYEQYF.

V gene TRBV7-8 combines with J gene TRBJ2-5, with TRBD2 identical over 11 bases. V shed 1 base and J 6 bases; nucleotides not matched to a gene: 7. Germline V gene data show CDR1 as SGHVS and CDR2 as FQNEAQ. The length of the CDR3 is 16 residues. CDR3 in DNA: TGTGCCAGCAGCTTAGTCGGACTAGCGGGTTTTCAGACCCAGTACTTC. As protein: CASSLVGLAGFQTQYF. Drawing the rest from reference TRBV7-8 and TRBJ2-5, the complete variable domain is GAGVSQSPRYKVAKRGQDVALRCDPISGHVSLFWYQQALGQGPEFLTYFQNEAQLDKSGLPSDRFFAERPEGSVSTLKIQRTQQEDSAVYLCASSLVGLAGFQTQYFGPGTRLLVL.

The chain recombines TRBV23-1 with TRBJ1-5, with D tentatively TRBD1 (5 bases). TRBV23-1 has ORF status, its function being uncertain. V gave up 10 bases and J gave up 6 bases, with 16 bases separating them. The CDR3 is 13 residues long. DNA for the CDR3: TGCGCCATCGGGGCAGCGGGCTGTCAGCCCCAGCATTTT. It specifies CAIGAAGCQPQHF.

This clone appeared once. Sequence at one end of the junction differs from germline and may be a read error. This chain joins TRBV7-9 and TRBJ2-3, with a possible D match to TRBD2 (6 bases). CDR3 length: 18 amino acids. Germline V lookup: CDR1 SEHNR, CDR2 FQNEAQ (reference sequence). The CDR3 is CSSSFMGLLFSSTDTQYF. CDR3 coding DNA: TGTTCCAGCAGCTTCATGGGACTCTTGTTCTCTAGCACAGATACGCAGTATTTT.

This chain connects TRBV18 to TRBJ2-7; D not certain. With 6 bases removed from V and 1 base from J, the gap between germline ends came to 4 bases. There are 11 residues in the CDR3. CDR1 and CDR2 (germline): KGHSH, LQKENI. CDR3 DNA sequence: TGTGCCAGCTCCAAATCCTACGAGCAGTACTTC. Protein: CASSKSYEQYF.

This chain uses TRBV6-6 with TRBJ2-1; D is possibly TRBD2 (5 bases). V was pared by 3 bases and J by 3 bases, with 9 bases between. CDR3 length: 14 amino acids. CDR1 and CDR2 from the germline V gene are MNHNY and SVGAGI (reference sequence). The CDR3 region has the DNA TGTGCCAGCAGTTATTCCGGGAACTACAATGAGCAGTTCTTC. The encoded protein is CASSYSGNYNEQFF.

This chain connects TRBV5-6 to TRBJ2-5; D ambiguous. Trimming stripped 0 bases from V and 5 bases from J, with 11 bases between. Germline V gives CDR1 SGHDT, CDR2 YYEEEE. The CDR3 contains 14 residues. Here the CDR3 reads CASSLVSFPETQYF. The CDR3 DNA reads as TGTGCCAGCAGCTTGGTTTCCTTTCCTGAGACCCAGTACTTC.

The gene calls are TRBV28 and TRBJ2-7; TRBD2 agrees at 7 bases. V lost 6 bases, J lost 4 bases, and 3 bases stayed unmatched. CDR3 length: 12 residues. Looked up from germline, CDR1 is MDHEN and CDR2 is SYDVKM. The CDR3 protein is CASRGGTYEQYF. The CDR3 region has the DNA TGTGCCAGCAGGGGAGGGACGTACGAGCAGTACTTC.

The gene calls are TRBV27 and TRBJ2-5, with D perhaps matching TRBD1 (6 bases). V lost 5 bases and J 4 bases, leaving 11 bases between the germline ends. Germline-derived CDR1 and CDR2 are MNHEY and SMNVEV (reference sequence). This CDR3 region has 13 residues. The CDR3 coding sequence is TGTGCCAGCAGTCGAGGACAGCTAGAGACCCAGTACTTC. Translating gives CASSRGQLETQYF.

V gene TRBV28 combines with J gene TRBJ1-4; maybe TRBD1 (6 bases). This CDR3 region has 16 residues. With 5 bases removed from V and 5 bases from J, the gap between germline ends came to 18 bases. Germline V gives CDR1 MDHEN, CDR2 SYDVKM. The CDR3 protein is CASSVSSGVFNEKLFF. CDR3 sequence (DNA): TGTGCCAGCAGTGTCAGCTCAGGGGTCTTCAATGAAAAACTGTTTTTT.

A remark on this clone: A read error may account for a junction end that differs from germline. The chain joins TRBV7-9 to TRBJ2-7; 9 bases fit TRBD1. From germline, CDR1 is SEHNR and CDR2 FQNEAQ (reference sequence). The CDR3 sequence is 14 residues long. Here the CDR3 reads CSSSRRDRAYEQYF. DNA for the CDR3: TGTTCCAGCAGCCGCCGGGACAGGGCCTACGAGCAGTACTTC.

The chain's CDR3 is CASSLSGLAGGPGETQYF. CDR3 DNA: TGTGCCAGCAGCTTGTCAGGACTAGCGGGGGGGCCGGGGGAGACCCAGTACTTC. This chain connects TRBV5-4 to TRBJ2-5, with 15 bases identical to TRBD2. Germline V gives CDR1 SGHNT, CDR2 YYREEE (reference sequence). This CDR3 spans 18 amino acids. V gave up 1 base and J gave up 5 bases; unmatched junction bases: 9.

V is TRBV6-6 and J is TRBJ2-5; TRBD2 aligns across 8 bases. The CDR3 runs to 14 residues. Germline V lookup: CDR1 MNHNY, CDR2 SVGAGI (reference sequence). Germline trimming cut 2 bases from V and 1 base from J; bases unmatched to any gene: 0. CDR3 loop: CASSYTSGQETQYF. CDR3 nucleotide sequence: TGTGCCAGCAGTTACACTAGCGGCCAAGAGACCCAGTACTTC.